Below, 8 T cell receptor beta chains from the same sample are listed, as sequenced in a study of type 1 regulatory T cells. One entry per CDR3 protein, called by TCRdb with MiXCR from the reads. The sample gives 60,000 to 70,000 distinct CDR3 sequences, around 49% of which show up once; about 2.1% is in the top ten. What these receptors recognize is not known. The sample was cultured non-Tr1 T cells, either the whole culture or a sorted T cell fraction (not recorded which). These TCRs come from a human donor in good health.

This clonotype has only one observation. This sequence joins TRBV6-6 and TRBJ1-1; perhaps TRBD1 as D (5 bases). The germline V gene encodes CDR1 MNHNY and CDR2 SVGAGI (reference sequence). The CDR3 sequence is 12 residues long. V was pared by 5 bases and J by 3 bases, with 7 bases between. The CDR3 nucleotides read TGTGCCAGCAGTCGGGGCGACACTGAAGCTTTCTTT. Translation: CASSRGDTEAFF.

The chain uses TRBV30 and TRBJ2-1; 7 bases are shared with TRBD2. In germline, CDR1 is GTSNPN, CDR2 SVGIG (reference sequence). This CDR3 comprises 11 residues. V shed 3 bases, J shed 10 bases, and the junction held 3 bases outside the gene matches. The DNA of the CDR3 is TGTGCCTGGAGCCTGGGAGGGGAGCAGTTCTTC. Its protein is CAWSLGGEQFF.

This chain connects TRBV7-2 to TRBJ2-3, with 8 nucleotides matching TRBD2. There are 13 residues in the CDR3. Germline V CDR1 and CDR2: SGHTA, FQGNSA. V was clipped by 3 bases and J by 6 bases; unmatched bases: 2. As DNA, the CDR3 is TGTGCCAGCAGCTTCGAGCGGGGGGATACGCAGTATTTT. This encodes CASSFERGDTQYF.

DNA of the CDR3: TGTGCCAGCTCACCACCTGGAACTAGTAATGAAAAACTGTTTTTT. Its protein product is CASSPPGTSNEKLFF. The chain combines TRBV18 with TRBJ1-4; no clear D gene. The CDR3 is made up of 15 amino acids. V dropped 0 bases and J dropped 4 bases, with 9 bases sitting between them. Germline values: CDR1 KGHSH, CDR2 LQKENI.

About this clonotype itself: A junction end diverges from the germline sequence, so it may reflect a read error. The rearrangement links TRBV7-9 to TRBJ1-1; D gene ambiguous. Germline V gives CDR1 SEHNR, CDR2 FQNEAQ (reference sequence). This CDR3 has 18 residues. CDR3 in amino acids: CASSYATLASGSANETFF. As DNA, the CDR3 is TGTGCCAGCAGCTATGCCACCTTAGCCTCGGGCAGCGCAAATGAAACTTTCTTT.

The count of this clonotype is one. The rearrangement joins TRBV29-1 to TRBJ1-1; D is unresolved. Germline CDR1 and CDR2: SQVTM and ANQGSEA. CDR3 length: 14 amino acids. Trimming removed 8 bases from V and 6 bases from J, with 22 bases in between. The CDR3 protein is CSSQKGWEAPEAFF. The CDR3 coding sequence is TGCAGCTCCCAGAAGGGTTGGGAAGCCCCTGAAGCTTTCTTT.

The sample holds a few counts of this clonotype. The chain employs TRBV12-3 or TRBV12-4 and TRBJ1-2; a possible D gene is TRBD1 (6 bases). Trimming took 2 bases from V and 4 from J, leaving 11 bases between them. This CDR3 contains 14 residues. The CDR3 loop is CASSLISQGYGYTF. CDR3 bases: TGTGCCAGCAGTTTAATCTCACAGGGCTATGGCTACACCTTC.

This clonotype was seen only a few times. The chain uses TRBV20-1 and TRBJ2-7, with TRBD2 matching 7 bases. CDR3 size: 14 residues. Germline CDR1 reads DFQATT; CDR2 reads SNEGSKA (reference sequence). The V and J ends lost 3 bases and 2 bases, in that order; junction bases with no gene match: 7. The CDR3 bases are TGCAGTGCTAGCAGGGAGGGTCAGCCCTACGAGCAGTACTTC. Translation gives CSASREGQPYEQYF.